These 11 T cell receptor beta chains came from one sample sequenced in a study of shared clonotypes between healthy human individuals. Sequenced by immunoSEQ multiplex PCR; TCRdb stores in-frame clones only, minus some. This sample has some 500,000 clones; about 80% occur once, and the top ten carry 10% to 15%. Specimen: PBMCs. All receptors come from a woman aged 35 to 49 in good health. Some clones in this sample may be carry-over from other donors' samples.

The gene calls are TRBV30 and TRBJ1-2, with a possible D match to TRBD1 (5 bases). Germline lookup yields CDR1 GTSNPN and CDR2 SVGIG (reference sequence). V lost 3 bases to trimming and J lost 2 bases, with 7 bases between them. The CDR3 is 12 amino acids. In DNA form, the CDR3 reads TGTGCCTGGAGATCAGGGAACTATGGCTACACCTTC. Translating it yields CAWRSGNYGYTF.

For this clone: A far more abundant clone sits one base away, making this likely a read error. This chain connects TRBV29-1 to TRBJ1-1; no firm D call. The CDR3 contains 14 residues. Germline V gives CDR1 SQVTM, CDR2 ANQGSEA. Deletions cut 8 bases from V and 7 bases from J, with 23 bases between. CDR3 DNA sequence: TGCAGCATTGTCCTAACCCGGGGTGGGATTGAAGCTTTCTTT. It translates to CSIVLTRGGIEAFF.

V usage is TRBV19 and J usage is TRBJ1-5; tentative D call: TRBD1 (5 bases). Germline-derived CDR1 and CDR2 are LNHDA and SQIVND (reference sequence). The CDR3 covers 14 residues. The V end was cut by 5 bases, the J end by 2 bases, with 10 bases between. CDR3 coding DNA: TGTGCCAGTAGTCACGGGGGTGGCAATCAGCCCCAGCATTTT. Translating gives CASSHGGGNQPQHF.

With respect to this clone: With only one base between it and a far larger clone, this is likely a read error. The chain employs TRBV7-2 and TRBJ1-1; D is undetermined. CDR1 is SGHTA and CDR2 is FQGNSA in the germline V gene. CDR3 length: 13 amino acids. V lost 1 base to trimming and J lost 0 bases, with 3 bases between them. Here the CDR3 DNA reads TGTGCCAGCAGCTTAGTTGTGAACACTGAAGCTTTCTTT. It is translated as CASSLVVNTEAFF.

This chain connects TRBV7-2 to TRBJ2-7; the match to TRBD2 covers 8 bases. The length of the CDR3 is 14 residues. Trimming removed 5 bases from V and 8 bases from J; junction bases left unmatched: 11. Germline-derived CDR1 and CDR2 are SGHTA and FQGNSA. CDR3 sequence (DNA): TGTGCCAGCAGCCCCGGGACTAGGGGTCTCAAGCAGTACTTC. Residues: CASSPGTRGLKQYF.

This chain's CDR3 is CATRDRGDEQFF. The CDR3, as DNA: TGTGCCACGCGGGACAGGGGAGATGAGCAGTTCTTC. J is TRBJ2-1 and V is TRBV7-9; TRBD1 matches at 10 bases. Germline V gene data show CDR1 as SEHNR and CDR2 as FQNEAQ (reference sequence). The CDR3 has 12 residues. V lost 10 bases to trimming and J lost 8 bases; unmatched junction nucleotides: 5.

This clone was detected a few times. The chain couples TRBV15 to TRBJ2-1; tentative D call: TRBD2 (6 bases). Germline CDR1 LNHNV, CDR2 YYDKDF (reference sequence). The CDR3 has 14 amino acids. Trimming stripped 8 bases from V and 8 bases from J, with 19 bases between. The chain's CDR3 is CATASGLAPHEQFF. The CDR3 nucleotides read TGTGCCACCGCTTCGGGACTTGCCCCGCATGAGCAGTTCTTC. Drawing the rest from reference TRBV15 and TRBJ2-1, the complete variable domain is DAMVIQNPRYQVTQFGKPVTLSCSQTLNHNVMYWYQQKSSQAPKLLFHYYDKDFNNEADTPDNFQSRRPNTSFCFLDIRSPGLGDTAMYLCATASGLAPHEQFFGPGTRLTVL.

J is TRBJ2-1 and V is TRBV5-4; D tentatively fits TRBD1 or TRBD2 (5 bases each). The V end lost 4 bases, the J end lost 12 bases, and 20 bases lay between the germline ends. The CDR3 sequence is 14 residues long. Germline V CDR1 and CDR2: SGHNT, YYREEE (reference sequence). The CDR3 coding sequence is TGTGCCAGCAGCATAGGGACCAACCCTGGGGGGCAGTTCTTC. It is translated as CASSIGTNPGGQFF.

The CDR3 sequence: CASSYPPTGARSETQYF. CDR3 coding DNA: TGTGCCAGCAGTTATCCACCGACAGGGGCGCGGTCGGAGACCCAGTACTTC. The chain carries TRBV5-4 and TRBJ2-5; 8 positions match TRBD1. J was trimmed by 5 bases and V by 5 bases; bases with no gene match: 17. Germline lookup yields CDR1 SGHNT and CDR2 YYREEE (reference sequence). The CDR3 runs 17 residues.

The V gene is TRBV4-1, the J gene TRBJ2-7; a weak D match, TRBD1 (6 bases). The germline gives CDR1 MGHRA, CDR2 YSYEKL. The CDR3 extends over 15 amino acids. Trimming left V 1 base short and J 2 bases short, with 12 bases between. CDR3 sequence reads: CASSQADRTTYEQYF. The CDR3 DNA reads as TGCGCCAGCAGCCAAGCCGACAGGACAACCTACGAGCAGTACTTC.

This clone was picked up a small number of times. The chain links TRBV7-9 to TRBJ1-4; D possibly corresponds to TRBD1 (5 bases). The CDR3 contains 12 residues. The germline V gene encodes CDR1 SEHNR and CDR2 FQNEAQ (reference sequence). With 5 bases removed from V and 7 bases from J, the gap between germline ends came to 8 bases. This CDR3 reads CASSLGGEKLFF. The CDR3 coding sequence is TGTGCCAGCAGCCTCGGGGGTGAAAAACTGTTTTTT.